One sample yielded the 3 T cell receptor beta chains listed below, sequenced in a study of early T cells in non-severe SARS-CoV-2 infection. TCRdb reanalysed the 5' RACE reads using MiXCR and keeps one entry per CDR3 protein. Of about 58,000 distinct CDR3 sequences listed, around 13% are singletons. The source was whole blood, collected at baseline. The source of these receptors is an adult who was a healthcare worker with PCR-confirmed SARS-CoV-2 infection or an uninfected control (not recorded which). The donor label of this sample is uncertain.

This clonotype was picked up a small number of times. This sequence joins TRBV6-1 and TRBJ2-1, with D uncertain. CDR1 and CDR2 (germline): MNHNS, SASEGT. The CDR3 totals 14 residues. The germline V and J ends were trimmed by 7 bases and 0 bases, with 10 bases remaining between them. DNA of the CDR3: TGTGCCAGCATGGTGGGCCTCTCCTACAATGAGCAGTTCTTC. This encodes CASMVGLSYNEQFF.

This clonotype appeared many times. This sequence joins TRBV29-1 and TRBJ1-3; TRBD1 aligns across 8 bases. CDR1 is SQVTM, CDR2 ANQGSEA, per germline. With V trimmed by 7 bases and J by 2 bases, 4 bases remained unmatched. The CDR3 runs to 13 residues. CDR3 sequence (DNA): TGCAGCGGATCGGACAGGGCTGGAAACACCATATATTTT. This translates into CSGSDRAGNTIYF.

V gene TRBV6-2 or TRBV6-3 combines with J gene TRBJ2-5, with D perhaps given as TRBD1 or TRBD2 (5 bases each). This CDR3 has 15 residues. V shed 6 bases and J shed 3 bases, with 17 bases lying between them. CDR1 MNHEY and CDR2 SVGEGT come from the germline V gene. CDR3 residues: CASSPGAGRKETQYF. For the CDR3, the DNA is TGTGCCAGCAGCCCCGGGGCAGGGCGTAAAGAGACCCAGTACTTC.